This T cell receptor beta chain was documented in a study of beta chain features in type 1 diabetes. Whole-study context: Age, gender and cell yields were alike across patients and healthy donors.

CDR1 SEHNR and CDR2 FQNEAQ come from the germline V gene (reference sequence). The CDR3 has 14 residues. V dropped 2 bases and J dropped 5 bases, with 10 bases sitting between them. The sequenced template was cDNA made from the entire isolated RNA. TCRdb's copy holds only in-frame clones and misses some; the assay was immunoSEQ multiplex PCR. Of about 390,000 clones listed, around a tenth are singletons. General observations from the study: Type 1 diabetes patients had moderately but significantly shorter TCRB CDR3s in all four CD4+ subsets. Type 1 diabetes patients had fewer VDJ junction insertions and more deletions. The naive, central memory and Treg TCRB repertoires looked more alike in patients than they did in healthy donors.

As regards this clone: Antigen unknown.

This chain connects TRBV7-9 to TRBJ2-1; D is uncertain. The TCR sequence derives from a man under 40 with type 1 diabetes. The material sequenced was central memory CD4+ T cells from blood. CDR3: CASSLITDDNEQFF. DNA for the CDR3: TGTGCCAGCAGCTTAATAACAGACGACAATGAGCAGTTCTTC.